The 9 T cell receptor beta chains presented below share a single source sample, sequenced in a study of patients and donors after allogeneic stem cell transplantation. TCRdb itself ran the RT-PCR reads through MiXCR, one entry per CDR3 protein. This sample has 70,000 to 85,000 distinct CDR3 sequences, with more than 25% found just once. Material: blood, either unsorted or a sorted T cell fraction (not recorded which). The source of these receptors is a human donor who was either an allogeneic HSCT recipient or a stem cell or donor lymphocyte infusion donor (not recorded which). It is not recorded whose cells these are; they may come from a transplant donor.

This clonotype was detected a few times. V usage is TRBV12-3 or TRBV12-4 and J usage is TRBJ1-3, with TRBD1 matching 10 bases. The junction had 3 bases not matched to a gene; V was cut back by 1 base and J by 6 bases. This CDR3 is 15 amino acids long. Here the CDR3 reads CASSLGTGGLNTIYF. CDR3 in DNA: TGTGCCAGCAGTTTAGGGACAGGGGGTTTAAACACCATATATTTT.

The gene calls are TRBV20-1 and TRBJ2-2; D uncertain. Trimming took 0 bases from V and 1 from J, leaving 6 bases between them. Germline CDR1 is DFQATT and CDR2 is SNEGSKA (reference sequence). This CDR3 has 14 residues. This CDR3 is CSARETGNTGELFF. The CDR3 nucleotides are TGCAGTGCTAGAGAGACGGGGAACACCGGGGAGCTGTTTTTT.

This clonotype was counted between two and nine times. V is TRBV12-3 or TRBV12-4 and J is TRBJ2-7; 10 nucleotides agree with TRBD1. Unmatched junction bases numbered 9, after V lost 5 bases and J lost 5 bases. This CDR3 is 15 amino acids long. The CDR3 loop reads CASSGPGQGFNEQYF. CDR3 DNA: TGTGCCAGCAGTGGTCCGGGACAGGGGTTTAACGAGCAGTACTTC.

This clonotype was counted many times. This chain connects TRBV5-1 to TRBJ1-2; D gene ambiguous. Trimming shortened V by 7 bases and J by 2 bases, and 9 bases separated the two germline ends. CDR1 SGHRS and CDR2 YFSETQ come from the germline V gene. The CDR3 sequence is 12 residues long. The CDR3 protein is CASRVGNYGYTF. The CDR3 bases are TGCGCCAGCCGGGTGGGGAACTATGGCTACACCTTC.

This clonotype was counted many times. This rearrangement joins TRBV29-1 to TRBJ2-7; 8 positions match TRBD1. CDR1 SQVTM and CDR2 ANQGSEA come from the germline V gene. The trim removed 3 bases at V and 1 base at J, leaving 5 bases unmatched. CDR3 size: 14 residues. The CDR3 here is CSVDIGQGSYEQYF. The DNA for the CDR3 is TGCAGCGTTGATATCGGACAGGGATCCTACGAGCAGTACTTC.

This chain links TRBV20-1 with TRBJ1-1, with 8 bases identical to TRBD1. The germline V gene encodes CDR1 DFQATT and CDR2 SNEGSKA (reference sequence). With V trimmed by 3 bases and J by 2 bases, 2 bases remained unmatched. The CDR3 runs 13 residues. The CDR3 region has the DNA TGCAGTGCTAGGGGACAGGCAAACACTGAAGCTTTCTTT. Protein: CSARGQANTEAFF.

The CDR3 DNA sequence: TGCGCCAGCAGCTTGGTGGTTACGGAGACCCAGTACTTC. Its translation is CASSLVVTETQYF. This rearrangement joins TRBV5-1 to TRBJ2-5; D ambiguous. Trimming shortened V by 0 bases and J by 5 bases, and 8 bases separated the two germline ends. This CDR3 has 13 amino acids. The germline V gene encodes CDR1 SGHRS and CDR2 YFSETQ.

This clonotype came up many times. The chain combines TRBV6-5 with TRBJ1-1, with unresolved D. Trimming took 0 bases from V and 1 from J, leaving 9 bases between them. Germline V lookup: CDR1 MNHEY, CDR2 SVGAGI. The CDR3 runs to 15 residues. The CDR3 region has the DNA TGTGCCAGCAGTTACTCGGACCCGAGGAACACTGAAGCTTTCTTT. This gives the protein CASSYSDPRNTEAFF.

This clonotype was seen a handful of times. V usage is TRBV4-1 and J usage is TRBJ2-2; D remains unclear. V shed 1 base and J shed 1 base, with 4 bases lying between them. Germline CDR1 reads MGHRA; CDR2 reads YSYEKL. This CDR3 spans 14 amino acids. In nucleotides, the CDR3 is TGCGCCAGCAGCCAAGTGCGGAACACCGGGGAGCTGTTTTTT. Its translation: CASSQVRNTGELFF.